The clone carrying this TCR beta chain showed up just a few times. This entry comes from a study of T-cell memory formation after mild COVID-19. V gave up 5 bases and J gave up 0 bases, with 8 bases separating them. CDR1 is MNHEY and CDR2 is SMNVEV in the germline V gene (reference sequence). The CDR3 runs 13 residues. MiXCR was run by TCRdb on the 5' RACE reads, yielding one entry per CDR3 protein. The sample includes over 130,000 distinct CDR3 sequences, 13% to 15% seen only once; the top ten take 25% to 30%. This sequence was found in an adult woman who had mild COVID-19 (a few samples of this study predate the infection). Cell type and time point are not known. Sequenced material: PBMCs or a T cell subset sorted from them (not recorded which). The V gene is TRBV27, the J gene TRBJ2-7; D may be TRBD1 or TRBD2 (5 bases each). The CDR3 nucleotides read TGTGCCAGCAGTGAGGGACCCTCCTACGAGCAGTACTTC. Translated, it gives CASSEGPSYEQYF.